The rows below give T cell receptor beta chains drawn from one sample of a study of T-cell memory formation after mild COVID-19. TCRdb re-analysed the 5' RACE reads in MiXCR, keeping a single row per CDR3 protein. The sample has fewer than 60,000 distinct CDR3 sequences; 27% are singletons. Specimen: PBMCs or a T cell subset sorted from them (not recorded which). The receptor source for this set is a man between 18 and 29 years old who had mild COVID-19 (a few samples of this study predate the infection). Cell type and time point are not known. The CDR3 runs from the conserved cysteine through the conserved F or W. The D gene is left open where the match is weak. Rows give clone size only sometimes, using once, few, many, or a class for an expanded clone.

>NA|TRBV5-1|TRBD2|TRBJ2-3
CASGPIGGNTDTQYF
TGCGCCAGCGGACCGATCGGGGGGAACACAGATACGCAGTATTTT
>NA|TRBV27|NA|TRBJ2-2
CASSLLQGPAGELFF
TGTGCCAGCAGTTTACTACAGGGTCCGGCCGGGGAGCTGTTTTTT
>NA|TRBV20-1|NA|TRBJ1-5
CSAEQGDSNQPQHF
TGCAGTGCTGAACAGGGAGATAGCAATCAGCCCCAGCATTTT
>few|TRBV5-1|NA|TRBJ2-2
CASNSQGDYTGELFF
TGCGCCAGCAACTCACAGGGAGATTACACCGGGGAGCTGTTTTTT
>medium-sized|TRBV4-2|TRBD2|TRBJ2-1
CASSQASGGANEQFF
TGTGCCAGCAGCCAAGCTAGCGGGGGGGCCAATGAGCAGTTCTTC
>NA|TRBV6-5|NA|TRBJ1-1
CASSYGGNTEAFF
TGTGCCAGCAGTTACGGGGGGAACACTGAAGCTTTCTTT
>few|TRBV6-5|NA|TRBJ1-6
CASSYGEGSGSPLHF
TGTGCCAGCAGTTACGGAGAAGGATCGGGTTCACCCCTCCACTTT
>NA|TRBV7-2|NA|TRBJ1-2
CASSSSVGDYGYTF
TGTGCCAGCAGCTCCTCAGTTGGGGACTATGGCTACACCTTC
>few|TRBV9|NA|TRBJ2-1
CASSVTGHEQFF
TGTGCCAGCAGCGTGACGGGCCATGAGCAGTTCTTC
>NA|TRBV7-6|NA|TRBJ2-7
CASSSTYEQYF
TGTGCCAGCAGCTCGACCTACGAGCAGTACTTC
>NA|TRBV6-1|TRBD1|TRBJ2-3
CASRTRQGWPDTQYF
TGTGCCAGCAGGACTCGACAGGGCTGGCCAGATACGCAGTATTTT
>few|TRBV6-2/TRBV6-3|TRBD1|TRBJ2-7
CASSRTGATYEQYF
TGTGCCAGCAGCCGGACAGGGGCGACGTACGAGCAGTACTTC
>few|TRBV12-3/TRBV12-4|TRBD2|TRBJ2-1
CASSSASGPSSYNEQFF
TGTGCCAGCAGTTCGGCTAGCGGGCCGAGCTCCTACAATGAGCAGTTCTTC
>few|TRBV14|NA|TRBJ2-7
CASTTSTNPYEQYF
TGTGCCAGCACCACCAGTACTAACCCCTACGAGCAGTACTTC
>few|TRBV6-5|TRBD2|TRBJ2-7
CASSPGLAREQYF
TGTGCCAGCAGTCCCGGACTAGCGCGCGAGCAGTACTTC
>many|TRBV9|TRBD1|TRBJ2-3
CASSVDQGASGYTQYF
TGTGCCAGCAGCGTGGATCAGGGGGCCTCTGGGTATACGCAGTATTTT
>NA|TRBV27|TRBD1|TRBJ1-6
CASSPGTANSPLHF
TGTGCCAGCAGTCCCGGGACAGCCAATTCACCCCTCCACTTT
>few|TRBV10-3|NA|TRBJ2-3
CAISLGQSPVTDTQYF
TGTGCCATCAGTTTGGGACAATCCCCCGTGACAGATACGCAGTATTTT
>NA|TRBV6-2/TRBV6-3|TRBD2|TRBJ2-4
CASSCILPGAGDPAKNIQYF
TGTGCCAGCAGTTGCATCCTCCCGGGAGCGGGGGACCCGGCCAAAAACATTCAGTACTTC
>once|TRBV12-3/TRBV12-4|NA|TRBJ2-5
CASSGLPAQETQYF
TGTGCCAGCAGTGGACTACCAGCCCAAGAGACCCAGTACTTC
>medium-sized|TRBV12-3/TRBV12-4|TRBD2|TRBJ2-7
CASSTGTSFYEQYF
TGTGCCAGCAGTACCGGGACTAGCTTTTACGAGCAGTACTTC
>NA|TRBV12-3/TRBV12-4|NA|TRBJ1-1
CASSPAAYTEAFF
TGTGCCAGCAGCCCAGCGGCCTACACTGAAGCTTTCTTT
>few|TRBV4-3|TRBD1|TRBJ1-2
CASSLDRGGNYGYTF
TGCGCCAGCAGCCTCGACAGGGGCGGCAACTATGGCTACACCTTC
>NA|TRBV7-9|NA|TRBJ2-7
CASSLARDPYEQYF
TGTGCCAGCAGCTTAGCCAGGGACCCCTACGAGCAGTACTTC
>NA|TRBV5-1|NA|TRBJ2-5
CASSSEGLNQETQYF
TGCGCCAGCAGCTCGGAAGGACTAAATCAAGAGACCCAGTACTTC
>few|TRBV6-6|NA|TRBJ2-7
CASRTAYEQYF
TGTGCCAGCAGGACCGCCTACGAGCAGTACTTC
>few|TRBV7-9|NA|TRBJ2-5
CASSSPRDGRETQYF
TGTGCCAGCAGCTCCCCCCGGGACGGTCGGGAGACCCAGTACTTC
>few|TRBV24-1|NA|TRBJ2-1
CATSDRTNSSYNEQFF
TGTGCCACCAGTGACCGGACAAACAGCTCCTACAATGAGCAGTTCTTC
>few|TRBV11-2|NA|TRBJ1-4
CASSLMDNEKLFF
TGTGCCAGCAGCTTAATGGATAATGAAAAACTGTTTTTT
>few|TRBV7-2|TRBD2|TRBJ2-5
CASSTIAGGYQETQYF
TGTGCCAGCAGCACTATAGCGGGGGGGTACCAAGAGACCCAGTACTTC
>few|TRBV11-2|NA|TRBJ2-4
CASSPRGVLAKNIQYF
TGTGCCAGCAGCCCCCGAGGAGTTCTAGCCAAAAACATTCAGTACTTC
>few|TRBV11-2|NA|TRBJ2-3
CASSSLQDTQYF
TGTGCCAGCAGCTCCTTACAAGATACGCAGTATTTT
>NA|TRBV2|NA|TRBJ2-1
CASMDRPSYNEQFF
TGTGCCAGCATGGACAGACCCTCCTACAATGAGCAGTTCTTC
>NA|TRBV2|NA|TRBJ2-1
CASIPRRLVLWPGEQFF
TGTGCCAGCATCCCAAGAAGACTAGTCCTATGGCCGGGTGAGCAGTTCTTC
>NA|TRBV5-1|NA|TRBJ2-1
CASSLGAPRREQFF
TGCGCCAGCAGCTTGGGGGCGCCCCGTCGTGAGCAGTTCTTC
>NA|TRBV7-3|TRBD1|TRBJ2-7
CASSLVPNRGPDEQYF
TGTGCCAGCAGCCTTGTGCCCAACAGGGGGCCGGACGAGCAGTACTTC
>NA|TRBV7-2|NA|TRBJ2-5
CASSRPGETQYF
TGTGCCAGCAGCCGCCCGGGGGAGACCCAGTACTTC
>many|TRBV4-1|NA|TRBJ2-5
CASSHLVGAQETQYF
TGCGCCAGCAGCCATCTGGTAGGGGCCCAAGAGACCCAGTACTTC
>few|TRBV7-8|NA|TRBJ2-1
CASSPTLAGSYNEQFF
TGTGCCAGCAGCCCTACGCTAGCCGGCTCCTACAATGAGCAGTTCTTC
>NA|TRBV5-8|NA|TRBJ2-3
CASILGPTAPDTQYF
TGTGCCAGCATCCTTGGGCCCACCGCCCCAGATACGCAGTATTTT
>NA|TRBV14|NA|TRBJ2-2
CASSPYRVTGELFF
TGTGCCAGCAGCCCTTACAGGGTAACCGGGGAGCTGTTTTTT
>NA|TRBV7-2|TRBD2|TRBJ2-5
CASSFGLAGFQETQYF
TGTGCCAGCAGCTTCGGGCTAGCGGGGTTCCAAGAGACCCAGTACTTC
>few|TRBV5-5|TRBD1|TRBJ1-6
CASSTTDRIGSPLHF
TGTGCCAGCAGCACAACGGACAGGATCGGGTCACCCCTCCACTTT
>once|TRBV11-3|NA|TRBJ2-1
CASSRDLREQFF
TGTGCCAGCAGCCGGGACCTCAGAGAGCAGTTCTTC
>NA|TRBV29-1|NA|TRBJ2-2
CSVQGPLGELFF
TGCAGCGTCCAGGGGCCCCTCGGGGAGCTGTTTTTT
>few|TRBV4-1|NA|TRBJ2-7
CASSQVRTVESYEQYF
TGCGCCAGCAGCCAAGTAAGGACAGTTGAGTCCTACGAGCAGTACTTC
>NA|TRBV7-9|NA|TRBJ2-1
CASSLTGEQFF
TGTGCCAGCAGCCTGACTGGTGAGCAGTTCTTC
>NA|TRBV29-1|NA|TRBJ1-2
CSVAITVNGYTF
TGCAGCGTTGCCATAACGGTGAATGGCTACACCTTC
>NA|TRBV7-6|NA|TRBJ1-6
CASSLAQGGSSPLHF
TGTGCCAGCAGCTTAGCGCAGGGTGGGAGTTCACCCCTCCACTTT
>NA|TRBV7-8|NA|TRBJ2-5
CASSLAGETQYF
TGTGCCAGCAGCTTAGCGGGAGAGACCCAGTACTTC
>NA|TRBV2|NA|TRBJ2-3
CASSGPRGASTDTQYF
TGTGCCAGCAGTGGACCCAGGGGTGCAAGCACAGATACGCAGTATTTT
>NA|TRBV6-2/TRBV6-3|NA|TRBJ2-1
CASSYRGLGNNEQFF
TGTGCCAGCAGTTACCGTGGTTTGGGGAACAATGAGCAGTTCTTC